The 29 T cell receptor beta chains given below trace back to one sample, sequenced in a study of tumor-infiltrating lymphocytes in primary liver carcinoma. Unsorted whole blood supplied the RNA, and germline DNA was extracted too. With a constant-region primer, TCR beta cDNA was made from roughly 500 ng of total RNA. The TCR beta library was amplified through three nested multiplex PCR rounds in a modified ARM-PCR procedure. Primers for the first two PCR rounds were TRBV1-TRBV30 forward primers and a C-beta reverse primer (around 10 cycles per round). One entry per CDR3 protein results from TCRdb running MiXCR on the multiplex PCR reads. The table lists 300,000 to 350,000 distinct CDR3 sequences, roughly 61% of them singletons, with about 6.5% in the top ten. Sequencing input: peripheral blood. These receptors were taken from a man between 35 and 55 years old with primary liver carcinoma and hepatitis B virus infection.

This clonotype was found a few times. A clone one base away is much larger, so this may be a read error. V is TRBV11-2 and J is TRBJ2-6, with 7 bases identical to TRBD1. There are 18 residues in the CDR3. CDR1 and CDR2 (germline): SGHAT, FQNNGV. Here the CDR3 reads CASSYRGTASSGTNVLTF. The CDR3 DNA reads as TGTGCCAGCAGTTATAGGGGGACAGCCAGCTCTGGGACCAACGTCCTGACTTTC.

V and J are TRBV10-1 and TRBJ2-3, with 14 bases fitting TRBD2. In germline, CDR1 is WNHNN, CDR2 SYGVQD (reference sequence). Losses at the gene ends were 4 bases for V and 0 bases for J; bases not matched to a gene: 12. The CDR3 runs to 20 residues. CDR3 nucleotides: TGCGCCAGCAGTGGAAGACTAGCGGGAGGGCTGATCCCTAGCACAGATACGCAGTATTTT. Its translation is CASSGRLAGGLIPSTDTQYF.

Regarding this clonotype: Sequence at one end of the junction differs from germline and may be a read error. The chain joins TRBV5-5 to TRBJ1-2, with D possibly TRBD1 on 6 matching bases. The CDR3 loop spans 18 amino acids. Germline-derived CDR1 and CDR2 are SGHKS and YYEKEE (reference sequence). The CDR3 DNA sequence: TGTACCAGCAGCCTACGGGACATCGCGCTTTTAACTAACTATGGCTACACCTTC. Amino acid sequence: CTSSLRDIALLTNYGYTF.

Regarding this clonotype: One end of the junction does not line up with germline, which may come from a read error. J is TRBJ2-3 and V is TRBV4-3; 10 nucleotides align to TRBD2. The CDR3 sequence is 16 residues long. Germline V lookup: CDR1 LGHNA, CDR2 YSLEER. This CDR3 is CARSQELAGRTDTQYF. The DNA of the CDR3 is TGCGCCAGAAGCCAAGAACTAGCGGGGAGGACAGATACGCAGTACTTT.

This clonotype appeared once. A much larger clone sits a single nucleotide away, making a read error possible. This rearrangement joins TRBV6-2 or TRBV6-3 to TRBJ2-5, with D tentatively TRBD1 (6 bases). The germline CDR1 and CDR2 sequences are MNHEY and SVGEGT. This CDR3 region has 13 residues. For the CDR3, the DNA is TGTGCCAACCCCAGCAGGGGTCAAGAGAACCAGTACTTC. Its protein is CANPSRGQENQYF.

This clonotype has only a few counts. V and J are TRBV10-2 and TRBJ2-7; D might be TRBD1 (5 bases). V lost 2 bases to trimming and J lost 0 bases, with 5 bases between them. This CDR3 comprises 13 residues. Germline CDR1 reads WSHSY; CDR2 reads SAAADI. The CDR3 spells CASSEDSSYEQYF. CDR3 nucleotide sequence: TGCGCCAGCAGTGAGGACAGCTCCTACGAGCAGTACTTC.

This clonotype was seen only a few times. V and J are TRBV4-2 and TRBJ1-2; 8 bases agree with TRBD1. J gave up 9 bases and V 5 bases, and 17 bases lay outside the gene matches. The CDR3 consists of 16 residues. Germline V gene lookup returns CDR1 LGHNA and CDR2 YNFKEQ. For the CDR3, the DNA is TGTGCCAGCAGCTCGGTGGAGGCAGGGGGCCGGGCTAGCTACACCTTC. The encoded protein is CASSSVEAGGRASYTF.

The chain links TRBV7-9 to TRBJ2-3; unclear D gene. This CDR3 has 14 amino acids. The V and J ends lost 3 bases and 1 base respectively, with 8 bases between them. The V gene's germline CDR1 is SEHNR and CDR2 FQNEAQ (reference sequence). The CDR3 is CASSLWEGTDTQYF. The CDR3, as DNA: TGTGCCAGCAGCTTGTGGGAAGGCACAGATACGCAGTATTTT.

Points on this clonotype: At one of its ends the junction is not consistent with the germline gene, which may arise from a read error. V and J are TRBV12-5 and TRBJ2-1, with a tentative D call TRBD2 (5 bases). The CDR3 extends over 17 amino acids. CDR1 and CDR2 (germline): LGHNT, FRNRAP. The CDR3 here is CASGLILAGCSRNEQFF. The CDR3 bases are TGTGCTAGCGGTTTGATCCTAGCTGGATGTTCACGCAATGAGCAGTTCTTC. The full variable domain, rest sourced from reference TRBV12-5 and TRBJ2-1, is DARVTQTPRHKVTEMGQEVTMRCQPILGHNTVFWYRQTMMQGLELLAYFRNRAPLDDSGMPKDRFSAEMPDATLATLKIQPSEPRDSAVYFCASGLILAGCSRNEQFFGPGTRLTVL.

The CDR3 bases are TGTGCCAGCAGATTCACTACAGGGAGGAGGGATAATTCACCCCTCCACTTT. This translates into CASRFTTGRRDNSPLHF. The J gene is TRBJ1-6, the V gene TRBV28, with D possibly matching TRBD1 (6 bases). This CDR3 is 17 amino acids long. CDR1 and CDR2 from the germline V gene are MDHEN and SYDVKM. V was shortened by 6 bases and J by 5 bases, with 20 bases between the two germline ends.

Concerning this clonotype itself: No conserved phenylalanine or tryptophan is present at the end of the CDR3, so a read error is the likely explanation. This chain joins TRBV6-1 and TRBJ2-7; 9 nucleotides line up with TRBD2. Trimming cost V 4 bases and J 1 base; bases outside gene matches: 5. CDR1 and CDR2 from the germline V gene are MNHNS and SASEGT. This CDR3 has 15 residues. CDR3 in DNA: TGTGCCAGCAGTGGGACTAGCGCCGGATCCTACGAGCAGTACTTG. This encodes CASSGTSAGSYEQYL.

This chain joins TRBV6-5 and TRBJ2-2; TRBD2 might be the D (5 bases). The germline V gene has CDR1 MNHEY and CDR2 SVGAGI. This CDR3 is 17 amino acids long. Trimming took off 0 bases at V and 2 bases at J, with 13 bases between the two ends. This chain's CDR3 is CASSYSSAYDNTGELFF. The DNA for the CDR3 is TGTGCCAGCAGTTACTCTAGCGCCTACGATAACACCGGGGAGCTGTTTTTT.

To note about this clonotype: It may be a read error: a sequence one base away is much more abundant. V gene TRBV6-1 combines with J gene TRBJ2-7; TRBD1 matches 10 bases. Germline-derived CDR1 and CDR2 are MNHNS and SASEGT. This CDR3 comprises 15 residues. The CDR3 protein is CAGSQGTGENHEQYF. CDR3 in DNA: TGTGCCGGCAGTCAGGGGACAGGGGAAAATCACGAGCAGTACTTC.

To note about this clonotype: Compared with germline, one end of the junction differs, possibly owing to a read error. V and J are TRBV6-6 and TRBJ2-6, with D possibly matching TRBD2 (6 bases). CDR3 length equals 16 residues. CDR1 MNHNY and CDR2 SVGAGI come from the germline V gene (reference sequence). In DNA form, the CDR3 reads TGTGCCCGCAGTGGAGCTTGGGGGGCTGGGGCCAACGTCCTGACTTTC. It yields the protein CARSGAWGAGANVLTF.

This clonotype was counted a few times. The rearrangement links TRBV5-6 to TRBJ1-2; D unclear. Trimming took off 2 bases at V and 7 bases at J, with 12 bases between the two ends. The germline gives CDR1 SGHDT, CDR2 YYEEEE. The CDR3 spans 13 residues. In nucleotides, the CDR3 is TGTGCCAGCAGCTTCCCGGGCTTAACTGGCTACACCTTC. This gives the protein CASSFPGLTGYTF.

This clonotype was recorded a few times. The gene calls are TRBV28 and TRBJ2-7; D call uncertain. This CDR3 has 14 amino acids. Deletions cut 3 bases from V and 2 bases from J, with 11 bases between. Looked up from germline, CDR1 is MDHEN and CDR2 is SYDVKM. The CDR3 loop is CASSFVGPPYEQYF. The CDR3 DNA reads TGTGCCAGCAGTTTTGTAGGGCCCCCCTACGAGCAGTACTTC.

V is TRBV28 and J is TRBJ2-4; D possibly corresponds to TRBD1 (7 bases). The CDR3 length is 14 residues. Germline V CDR1 and CDR2: MDHEN, SYDVKM. V shed 2 bases and J shed 8 bases, with 13 bases lying between them. The CDR3 sequence: CASSLRGGGDIQYF. In DNA form, the CDR3 reads TGTGCCAGCAGTTTAAGAGGGGGCGGGGACATTCAGTACTTC.

Concerning this clonotype: One end of the junction does not line up with germline, which may come from a read error. This chain uses TRBV11-1 with TRBJ1-2; 11 nucleotides match TRBD1. Germline CDR1 is SGHAT and CDR2 is FQDESV (reference sequence). CDR3 size: 16 residues. The CDR3 spells CASSALGQGGSYGYIF. The CDR3 DNA is TGTGCCAGTAGCGCCCTGGGACAGGGGGGCTCCTATGGCTACATCTTC.

Notes on this clonotype: An end of the junction does not agree with germline; a read error may underlie this. This chain joins TRBV12-3 or TRBV12-4 and TRBJ2-1, with 7 bases lining up with TRBD2. The CDR3 is 14 residues long. Here the CDR3 DNA reads TGTGCCAGCACATTGGGACTATCGGGAGGAGGGCAGTCCTTC. Residues: CASTLGLSGGGQSF.

As concerns this clonotype: The CDR3 ends on some other residue instead of the conserved phenylalanine or tryptophan, so this is likely a read error. The DNA is omitted, as the CDR3 cannot be located on it reliably, and the CDR3 follows TCRdb's listing. The gene calls are TRBV11-2 and TRBJ2-1; TRBD1 reflects the table's D call only, with no check against the DNA. Germline V gene lookup returns CDR1 SGHAT and CDR2 FQNNGV. The CDR3 is 16 residues long, ends included. CDR3 sequence: CASSPNGGTGPNEKFL.

Notes on this clonotype: Compared with germline, one end of the junction differs, possibly owing to a read error. Here the CDR3 DNA reads TGTGCCAGCACGCTAAGGGGGACAAGCTCTAGAAACACCATATATTTT. Translating it yields CASTLRGTSSRNTIYF. This chain joins TRBV11-2 and TRBJ1-3, with D possibly TRBD1 on 6 matching bases. Germline loops: CDR1 SGHAT, CDR2 FQNNGV. CDR3 length: 16 residues.

Ten or more counts support this clonotype. This sequence joins TRBV11-2 and TRBJ1-1; D possibly corresponds to TRBD1 (5 bases). The CDR3 contains 14 residues. Per the germline V gene, CDR1 is SGHAT and CDR2 is FQNNGV. The V end was cut by 4 bases, the J end by 5 bases, with 14 bases between. In DNA, the CDR3 is TGTGCCAGCAGCTCGACCGGGACGAGGACTGAAGCTTTCTTT. This encodes CASSSTGTRTEAFF.

The chain is built from TRBV6-6 and TRBJ2-3; 12 bases agree with TRBD2. The trim removed 4 bases at V and 1 base at J, leaving 3 bases unmatched. In germline, CDR1 is MNHNY, CDR2 SVGAGI (reference sequence). There are 16 residues in the CDR3. CDR3 sequence reads: CASSSRLAGGTDTQYF. As DNA, the CDR3 is TGTGCCAGCAGTTCCAGACTAGCGGGGGGCACAGATACGCAGTATTTT.

With respect to this clonotype: A much larger clone lies one base from this, so it may be a read error. The chain uses TRBV29-1 and TRBJ2-6; D unresolved. Trimming stripped 6 bases from V and 0 bases from J, with 9 bases between. The germline CDR1 and CDR2 sequences are SQVTM and ANQGSEA. The CDR3 runs to 14 residues. CDR3 sequence reads: CSVPQHSGANVLTF. The CDR3 coding sequence is TGCAGCGTCCCACAACACTCTGGGGCCAACGTCCTGACTTTC. Together with reference TRBV29-1 and TRBJ2-6, the CDR3 gives the full variable domain: SAVISQKPSRDICQRGTSLTIQCQVDSQVTMMFWYRQQPGQSLTLIATANQGSEATYESGFVIDKFPISRPNLTFSTLTVSNMSPEDSSIYLCSVPQHSGANVLTFGAGSRLTVL.

Turning to this clonotype: A read error may be the cause here, since a much bigger clone is one base away. This chain connects TRBV10-2 to TRBJ2-5; 14 nucleotides align to TRBD2. The CDR3 runs 19 residues. Germline loops: CDR1 WSHSY, CDR2 SAAADI. CDR3 nucleotides: TGCACCAGCAGTGAGTCGACGGGAGGGACTAGCGGGAGAAGGGAGACCCAGTACTTC. Translation gives CTSSESTGGTSGRRETQYF.

The chain recombines TRBV5-4 with TRBJ1-2, with TRBD1 as a possible D gene (5 bases). The CDR3 spans 15 residues. The V gene lost 0 bases and the J gene lost 1 base, with 10 bases spanning the gap. Looked up from germline, CDR1 is SGHNT and CDR2 is YYREEE (reference sequence). The CDR3 DNA reads as TGTGCCAGCAGCTTGGGAGGGGCCGGTAACTATGGCTACACCTTC. It encodes CASSLGGAGNYGYTF.

Details on this clonotype: A read error is likely, as this CDR3 ends without the conserved phenylalanine or tryptophan. The chain has TRBV11-3 and TRBJ2-1; 7 nucleotides line up with TRBD2. Trimming took 3 bases from V and 12 from J; bases not matched to a gene: 5. Germline-derived CDR1 and CDR2 are SGHNT and YENEEA. The CDR3 extends over 12 amino acids. In DNA, the CDR3 is TGTGCCAGCAGCTTCGATGCGGGAGCGCAGTTCTTA. It is translated as CASSFDAGAQFL.

CDR3 nucleotide sequence: TGCGCCAGCAGCCAAGAAGTTCCCTCCGGAATAGGGACCCAGTACTTC. Its translation is CASSQEVPSGIGTQYF. V gene TRBV4-1 combines with J gene TRBJ2-5, with unresolved D. The CDR3 is 16 residues long. Germline values: CDR1 MGHRA, CDR2 YSYEKL. V lost 0 bases and J 7 bases, leaving 18 bases between the germline ends.

V gene TRBV14 combines with J gene TRBJ2-7; D possibly matches TRBD1 or TRBD2 (5 bases each). Germline V gene lookup returns CDR1 SGHDN and CDR2 FVKESK. Between the trimmed V and J ends, which lost 4 bases and 2 bases, there was a span of 12 bases. There are 14 residues in the CDR3. CDR3 residues: CASSRGTAAYEQYF. The CDR3 DNA reads as TGTGCCAGCAGCCGAGGGACGGCTGCCTACGAGCAGTACTTC.